This entry lists 12 T cell receptor beta chains sequenced from one sample in a study of spatial heterogeneity in lung cancer. Indicated time point: sample taken at primary tumor resection. TCRdb passed the 5' RACE reads through MiXCR, listing each CDR3 protein once. In the table there are tens of thousands of distinct CDR3 sequences, approximately 7.2% of which are singletons. The starting material was PBMCs, obtained at surgery. The receptors originated from a female donor with early-stage non-small cell lung cancer.

This clonotype was seen ten or more times. CDR3 nucleotides: TGCGCCAGCAGCTTGGACACAACAGGGGGCTCCTATGGCTACACCTTC. This sequence encodes CASSLDTTGGSYGYTF. The chain carries TRBV5-1 and TRBJ1-2; 9 bases align to TRBD1. Per germline, CDR1 SGHRS and CDR2 YFSETQ. Germline trimming cut 0 bases from V and 4 bases from J; bases unmatched to any gene: 7. This CDR3 has 16 residues.

This clonotype was detected ten times or more. V and J are TRBV27 and TRBJ2-3; D is possibly TRBD1 (5 bases). This CDR3 has 15 residues. Deletions cut 6 bases from V and 2 bases from J, with 15 bases between. Germline V gives CDR1 MNHEY, CDR2 SMNVEV (reference sequence). This CDR3 reads CASSSMGHSTDTQYF. The CDR3 DNA is TGTGCCAGCAGCTCTATGGGGCATTCCACAGATACGCAGTATTTT.

The chain uses TRBV7-9 and TRBJ1-1; no firm D call. Germline CDR1 reads SEHNR; CDR2 reads FQNEAQ (reference sequence). V gave up 4 bases and J gave up 4 bases, with 10 bases separating them. This CDR3 is 13 amino acids long. CDR3 coding DNA: TGTGCCAGCAGCTCTCAGGAAGGCACTGAAGCTTTCTTT. The encoded protein is CASSSQEGTEAFF.

This clonotype has only a few counts. The chain is built from TRBV6-5 and TRBJ1-1; tentative D call: TRBD1 (5 bases). Trimming left V 10 bases short and J 4 bases short, with 13 bases between. The CDR3 runs 12 residues. Germline CDR1 reads MNHEY; CDR2 reads SVGAGI. The CDR3 DNA reads TGTGCCACCAGGGAATACGGCACTGAAGCTTTCTTT. This codes for CATREYGTEAFF.

This clonotype was detected many times. J is TRBJ2-5 and V is TRBV25-1, with D tentatively TRBD2 (5 bases). V lost 1 base to trimming and J lost 5 bases, with 11 bases between them. The V gene's germline CDR1 is MGHDK and CDR2 SYGVNS. The CDR3 covers 14 residues. The CDR3 spells CASSELGRGETQYF. The CDR3 region has the DNA TGTGCCAGCAGTGAATTGGGCCGAGGGGAGACCCAGTACTTC.

V usage is TRBV18 and J usage is TRBJ2-1; 7 nucleotides agree with TRBD1. This CDR3 region has 12 residues. From germline, CDR1 is KGHSH and CDR2 LQKENI. The trim removed 6 bases at V and 8 bases at J, leaving 4 bases unmatched. CDR3 sequence reads: CASSGQADEQFF. CDR3 bases: TGTGCCAGCTCCGGACAGGCCGATGAGCAGTTCTTC.

This clonotype came up many times. The rearrangement joins TRBV19 to TRBJ2-7, with 8 bases fitting TRBD2. V shed 8 bases and J 5 bases; nucleotides not matched to a gene: 8. This CDR3 region has 13 residues. Germline V gene sequence: CDR1 LNHDA, CDR2 SQIVND (reference sequence). CDR3 loop: CASASGRGNEQYF. The CDR3 DNA follows: TGTGCCAGTGCAAGCGGGAGAGGGAACGAGCAGTACTTC.

This clonotype was observed at least ten times. This chain links TRBV20-1 with TRBJ2-5; no clear D gene. V was pared by 5 bases and J by 2 bases, with 12 bases between. The CDR3 runs 13 residues. Germline V gene data show CDR1 as DFQATT and CDR2 as SNEGSKA (reference sequence). CDR3 in amino acids: CSAVPAWQETQYF. The CDR3 DNA sequence: TGCAGTGCTGTCCCGGCCTGGCAAGAGACCCAGTACTTC.

This clonotype was recorded many times. This chain connects TRBV20-1 to TRBJ2-1, with D maybe TRBD2 (6 bases). Germline V CDR1 and CDR2: DFQATT, SNEGSKA (reference sequence). Trimming shortened V by 5 bases and J by 2 bases, and 13 bases separated the two germline ends. CDR3 size: 14 residues. DNA for the CDR3: TGCAGTGCTTTGGAGCGGGCTACCTACAATGAGCAGTTCTTC. It is translated as CSALERATYNEQFF.

This clonotype was seen only a few times. The V call is TRBV20-1, the J call TRBJ2-3, with 8 bases fitting TRBD1. Germline V gene data show CDR1 as DFQATT and CDR2 as SNEGSKA (reference sequence). CDR3 length: 13 residues. The V gene end was trimmed by 3 bases and the J gene end by 6 bases; junction bases not matched to a gene: 5. The CDR3 loop is CSASQGAGDTQYF. The CDR3 DNA follows: TGCAGTGCTAGTCAGGGGGCTGGGGATACGCAGTATTTT.

Ten or more counts support this clonotype. The chain is built from TRBV6-6 and TRBJ2-1; D gene ambiguous. Germline V gene sequence: CDR1 MNHNY, CDR2 SVGAGI (reference sequence). Between the trimmed V and J ends, which lost 6 bases and 9 bases, there was a span of 9 bases. The CDR3 consists of 11 residues. CDR3 in amino acids: CASSPKSEQFF. The CDR3 DNA follows: TGTGCCAGCAGCCCTAAAAGTGAGCAGTTCTTC.

This clonotype was detected a few times. V gene TRBV10-1 combines with J gene TRBJ2-2; either TRBD1 or TRBD2 may fit D (5 bases each). This CDR3 comprises 15 residues. V dropped 3 bases and J dropped 5 bases, with 13 bases sitting between them. Germline values: CDR1 WNHNN, CDR2 SYGVQD (reference sequence). The CDR3: CASSDFLGETGELFF. As DNA, the CDR3 is TGCGCCAGCAGTGATTTTTTGGGGGAGACCGGGGAGCTGTTTTTT.